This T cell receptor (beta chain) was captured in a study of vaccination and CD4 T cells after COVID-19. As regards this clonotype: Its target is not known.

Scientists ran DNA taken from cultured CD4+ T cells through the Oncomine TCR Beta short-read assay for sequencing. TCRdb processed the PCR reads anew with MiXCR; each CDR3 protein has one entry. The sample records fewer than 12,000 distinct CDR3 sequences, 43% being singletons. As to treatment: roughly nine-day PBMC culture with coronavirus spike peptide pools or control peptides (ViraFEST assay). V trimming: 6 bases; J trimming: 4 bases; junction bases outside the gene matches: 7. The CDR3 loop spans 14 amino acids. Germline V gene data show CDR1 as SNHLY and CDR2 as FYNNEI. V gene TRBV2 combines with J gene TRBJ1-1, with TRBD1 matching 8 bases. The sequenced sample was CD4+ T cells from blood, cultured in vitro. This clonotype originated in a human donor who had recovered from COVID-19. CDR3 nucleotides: TGTGCCAGCAGACCTGGACAGGGACTCACTGAAGCTTTCTTT. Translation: CASRPGQGLTEAFF.